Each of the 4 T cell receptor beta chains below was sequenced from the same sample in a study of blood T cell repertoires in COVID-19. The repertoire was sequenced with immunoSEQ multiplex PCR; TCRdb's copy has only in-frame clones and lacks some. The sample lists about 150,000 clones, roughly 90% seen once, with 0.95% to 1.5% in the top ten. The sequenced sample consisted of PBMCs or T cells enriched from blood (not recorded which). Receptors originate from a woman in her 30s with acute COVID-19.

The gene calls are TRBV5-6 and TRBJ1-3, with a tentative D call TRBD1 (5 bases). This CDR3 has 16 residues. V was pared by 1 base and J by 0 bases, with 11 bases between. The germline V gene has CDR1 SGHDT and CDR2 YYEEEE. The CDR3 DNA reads TGTGCCAGCAGCTTGCCCACAGGTCTCTCTGGAAACACCATATATTTT. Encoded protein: CASSLPTGLSGNTIYF.

The DNA of the CDR3 is TGTGCCAGCAGTAGTGCGGGAGGCTTGGGAGATACGCAGTATTTT. Translated, it gives CASSSAGGLGDTQYF. The chain links TRBV13 to TRBJ2-3; 8 bases fit TRBD2. The J segment lost 5 bases and the V segment lost 6 bases, leaving 10 bases of the junction unmatched. CDR3 length: 15 amino acids. The germline V gene has CDR1 PRHDT and CDR2 FYEKMQ (reference sequence).

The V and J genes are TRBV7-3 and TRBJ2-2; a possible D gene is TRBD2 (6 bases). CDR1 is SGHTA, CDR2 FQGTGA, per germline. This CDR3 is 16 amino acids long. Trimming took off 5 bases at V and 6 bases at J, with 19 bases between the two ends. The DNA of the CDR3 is TGTGCCAGCAGCCCGGCAAGGGAGGCTAACGCCGGGGAGCTGTTTTTT. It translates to CASSPAREANAGELFF.

The CDR3 DNA sequence: TGCAGCGCCCTGGGACAGGGGGTCTACAATGAGCAGTTCTTC. Translated, it gives CSALGQGVYNEQFF. The V gene is TRBV29-1, the J gene TRBJ2-1, with 11 bases identical to TRBD1. There are 14 residues in the CDR3. CDR1 SQVTM and CDR2 ANQGSEA come from the germline V gene. V lost 7 bases and J lost 3; bases outside the gene matches: 5.